These 27 T cell receptor beta chains came from one sample sequenced in a study of T cell responses to AZD1222 COVID-19 vaccine (dated by TCRdb to the early 2020s). Libraries came from the immunoSEQ multiplex PCR assay. This immuneACCESS table, as held by TCRdb, lists in-frame sequences with V and J called but not all clones. Of the missing ones, under half trace to an unresolved V gene in checked studies; the others have no known cause. In this sample the table shows about 130,000 clones, roughly 87% of which occur a single time. The top ten hold 4% to 5.5% of the sample. The sample's time point label is to be understood as: baseline before first vaccination. Read against the paper, the sample's treatment or condition label means: meningococcal conjugate vaccine given as trial control. The specimen comprised peripheral blood, sampled on day 0 of MenACWY control vaccination. All receptors come from an adult in good health.

The chain has TRBV28 and TRBJ1-2; weak D call: TRBD1 (6 bases). V lost 2 bases to trimming and J lost 2 bases, with 6 bases between them. CDR1 is MDHEN and CDR2 is SYDVKM in the germline V gene. This CDR3 contains 13 residues. The chain's CDR3 is CASSLGTNYGYTF. Here the CDR3 DNA reads TGTGCCAGCAGTTTAGGGACAAACTATGGCTACACCTTC.

The chain has TRBV27 and TRBJ2-7; 10 bases are shared with TRBD2. The germline gives CDR1 MNHEY, CDR2 SMNVEV (reference sequence). The CDR3 runs to 16 residues. V was clipped by 5 bases and J by 0 bases; unmatched bases: 7. CDR3 loop: CASSPGTSVSSYEQYV. The CDR3 coding sequence is TGTGCCAGCAGTCCCGGGACTAGCGTTAGCTCCTACGAGCAGTACGTC.

The V call is TRBV5-1, the J call TRBJ2-1; unclear D gene. CDR1 and CDR2 from the germline V gene are SGHRS and YFSETQ. Trimming cost V 2 bases and J 8 bases, with 11 bases left between them. This CDR3 has 13 amino acids. CDR3 in amino acids: CASSFGGVHEQFF. The CDR3 bases are TGCGCCAGCAGCTTCGGTGGAGTCCATGAGCAGTTCTTC. The variable domain in full, completed from reference TRBV5-1 and TRBJ2-1, reads KAGVTQTPRYLIKTRGQQVTLSCSPISGHRSVSWYQQTPGQGLQFLFEYFSETQRNKGNFPGRFSGRQFSNSRSEMNVSTLELGDSALYLCASSFGGVHEQFFGPGTRLTVL.

The chain recombines TRBV7-9 with TRBJ1-1; D is perhaps TRBD1 (5 bases). The CDR3 extends over 13 amino acids. The germline V and J ends were trimmed by 3 bases and 5 bases, with 10 bases remaining between them. The germline CDR1 and CDR2 sequences are SEHNR and FQNEAQ (reference sequence). The CDR3 region has the DNA TGTGCCAGCAGCTTGGAGGGGCGAACTGAAGCTTTCTTT. Translating gives CASSLEGRTEAFF.

For the CDR3, the DNA is TGTGCCAGCAGCCACAAACAGGTCAACTCTGGAAACACCATATATTTT. Translation: CASSHKQVNSGNTIYF. The rearrangement uses TRBV14 and TRBJ1-3; possible D gene TRBD1, 5 bases. The CDR3 totals 16 residues. The ends were cut back, 3 bases at V and 0 bases at J, with 12 bases in the middle. The germline CDR1 and CDR2 sequences are SGHDN and FVKESK.

This rearrangement joins TRBV21-1 to TRBJ1-5; the table's D call of TRBD1 was not tested on the DNA. TRBV21-1 is reported as a pseudogene. The CDR3 has 18 residues. CDR3 loop: CASSKDVRQGAAHQPQHF. The CDR3 DNA reads as TGTGCCAGCAGCAAAGATGTTCGACAGGGGGCGGCCCATCAGCCCCAGCATTTT.

A few counts support this clone. This chain uses TRBV7-2 with TRBJ2-5, with D possibly matching TRBD2 (7 bases). The V end was cut by 5 bases, the J end by 12 bases, with 19 bases between. The germline V gene has CDR1 SGHTA and CDR2 FQGNSA. The CDR3 spans 13 residues. The CDR3: CASSPPGGVGKYF. The CDR3 DNA is TGTGCCAGCAGCCCCCCGGGGGGCGTAGGGAAGTACTTC.

The chain carries TRBV6-5 and TRBJ2-6; D unresolved. Germline values: CDR1 MNHEY, CDR2 SVGAGI. The CDR3 covers 15 residues. Trimming removed 5 bases at V and 4 bases at J, with 12 bases between. CDR3 protein: CASSQTFTGANVLTF. Written as DNA, the CDR3 is TGTGCCAGCAGTCAGACCTTTACGGGGGCCAACGTCCTGACTTTC.

The chain joins TRBV29-1 to TRBJ2-3; 8 positions match TRBD2. The V and J ends lost 4 bases and 0 bases, in that order; junction bases with no gene match: 6. The CDR3 is made up of 15 amino acids. Germline CDR1 and CDR2: SQVTM and ANQGSEA. DNA for the CDR3: TGCAGCGTTGTAGTTGCGGGAGGCAGCACAGATACGCAGTATTTT. It encodes CSVVVAGGSTDTQYF.

The chain carries TRBV5-4 and TRBJ2-6; D is unresolved. The V end was cut by 3 bases, the J end by 1 base, with 17 bases between. Germline-derived CDR1 and CDR2 are SGHNT and YYREEE (reference sequence). This CDR3 spans 18 amino acids. CDR3 sequence: CASSSQEFYASGANVLTF. DNA for the CDR3: TGTGCCAGCAGCTCCCAGGAATTCTATGCTTCTGGGGCCAACGTCCTGACTTTC.

The chain has TRBV7-9 and TRBJ2-3; possible D gene TRBD2, 5 bases. Trimming took off 6 bases at V and 3 bases at J, with 16 bases between the two ends. The CDR3 covers 15 residues. Per germline, CDR1 SEHNR and CDR2 FQNEAQ (reference sequence). The CDR3 nucleotides are TGTGCCAGCAGTTTCGGGGAGTTCGAGACAGATACGCAGTATTTT. It specifies CASSFGEFETDTQYF.

The chain combines TRBV19 with TRBJ1-1; tentative D call: TRBD1 (6 bases). The germline V and J ends were trimmed by 7 bases and 10 bases, with 22 bases remaining between them. This CDR3 spans 14 amino acids. Per germline, CDR1 LNHDA and CDR2 SQIVND (reference sequence). The CDR3 spells CASTEGTPGARAFF. The CDR3, as DNA: TGTGCCAGTACCGAGGGGACACCGGGGGCTCGAGCTTTCTTT.

The chain is built from TRBV5-4 and TRBJ1-2; D gene ambiguous. The CDR3 spans 16 residues. CDR1 SGHNT and CDR2 YYREEE come from the germline V gene (reference sequence). Trimming took 4 bases from V and 4 from J, leaving 20 bases between them. The CDR3 region is CASSPQAGRAFYGYTF. The DNA of the CDR3 is TGTGCCAGCAGCCCCCAAGCGGGGAGGGCATTCTATGGCTACACCTTC.

The chain uses TRBV6-5 and TRBJ1-5; no clear D. Germline V lookup: CDR1 MNHEY, CDR2 SVGAGI. CDR3 length: 13 amino acids. V was cut by 11 bases and J by 2 bases, with 13 bases left in between. This chain's CDR3 is CASRREGNQPQHF. The CDR3 DNA reads TGTGCCTCCCGGAGGGAGGGCAATCAGCCCCAGCATTTT.

The chain couples TRBV6-6 to TRBJ2-3, with 9 bases that match TRBD1. Trimming took 7 bases from V and 3 from J; bases not matched to a gene: 8. This CDR3 comprises 15 residues. From germline, CDR1 is MNHNY and CDR2 SVGAGI (reference sequence). CDR3 coding DNA: TGTGCCAGCAATATACAGGGGGCGCGAACAGATACGCAGTATTTT. It translates to CASNIQGARTDTQYF.

The rearrangement uses TRBV9 and TRBJ2-5, with 10 bases matching TRBD2. CDR3 length: 18 amino acids. V shed 0 bases and J 1 base; nucleotides not matched to a gene: 9. Germline V gene data show CDR1 as SGDLS and CDR2 as YYNGEE. CDR3 loop: CASSVAGRTSGPQETQYF. The CDR3 DNA reads as TGTGCCAGCAGCGTAGCCGGAAGGACTAGCGGTCCCCAAGAGACCCAGTACTTC.

V gene TRBV5-1 combines with J gene TRBJ2-1; D unclear. This CDR3 has 16 amino acids. CDR1 and CDR2 from the germline V gene are SGHRS and YFSETQ. Trimming removed 4 bases at V and 0 bases at J, with 14 bases between. In DNA form, the CDR3 reads TGCGCCAGCAGCGTATTTTCGGGCAGCTCCTACAATGAGCAGTTCTTC. It codes for CASSVFSGSSYNEQFF.

The chain links TRBV3-1 (or the pseudogene TRBV3-2) to TRBJ2-7; TRBD1 agrees at 9 bases. This CDR3 region has 19 residues. Per germline, CDR1 LGHDT and CDR2 YNNKEL (reference sequence). The V segment lost 4 bases and the J segment 0 bases; nucleotides outside the gene matches: 16. CDR3 nucleotides: TGTGCCAGCAGCCCCTCCCGGGGGACAGGGCCCCCCAGCTCCTACGAGCAGTACTTC. It codes for CASSPSRGTGPPSSYEQYF.

This chain's CDR3 is CASSLGNDYEQYF. The CDR3 nucleotides read TGTGCCAGCAGCCTCGGGAACGACTACGAGCAGTACTTC. The gene calls are TRBV27 and TRBJ2-7; the D gene is possibly TRBD2 (5 bases). V was trimmed by 6 bases and J by 3 bases, leaving 12 bases between them. Germline V gene lookup returns CDR1 MNHEY and CDR2 SMNVEV (reference sequence). The CDR3 runs 13 residues.

A single count supports this clone. The V gene is TRBV24-1, the J gene TRBJ2-1, with 7 bases matching TRBD1. The CDR3 sequence is 14 residues long. From germline, CDR1 is KGHDR and CDR2 SFDVKD. V lost 5 bases to trimming and J lost 5 bases; unmatched junction nucleotides: 5. The CDR3 loop is CATSGNRGNNEQFF. The CDR3 region has the DNA TGTGCCACCAGTGGCAACAGGGGCAACAATGAGCAGTTCTTC.

The V call is TRBV7-8, the J call TRBJ1-3; D call uncertain. From germline, CDR1 is SGHVS and CDR2 FQNEAQ. Trimming removed 3 bases at V and 2 bases at J, with 5 bases between. This CDR3 has 13 residues. Here the CDR3 DNA reads TGTGCCAGCAGCTTCACAGCTGGAAACACCATATATTTT. Residues: CASSFTAGNTIYF.

The rearrangement links TRBV18 to TRBJ1-1; possible D gene TRBD1, 6 bases. Germline-derived CDR1 and CDR2 are KGHSH and LQKENI. The CDR3 length is 18 residues. The V end lost 5 bases, the J end lost 3 bases, and 25 bases lay between the germline ends. CDR3 sequence (DNA): TGTGCCAGCTCATCAGGAACTTTGGCAGGGGAGGAGGACACTGAAGCTTTCTTT. Translated: CASSSGTLAGEEDTEAFF.

The chain joins TRBV19 to TRBJ1-2; D remains unclear. The CDR3 length is 14 residues. The V gene lost 1 base and the J gene lost 8 bases, with 14 bases spanning the gap. CDR1 and CDR2 (germline): LNHDA, SQIVND (reference sequence). CDR3 in DNA: TGTGCCAGTAGTATAGTGGGAGCCAATTACGGCTACACCTTC. Protein product: CASSIVGANYGYTF.

In its sample, this clone was seen once. The V call is TRBV6-1, the J call TRBJ2-7; D not certain. The CDR3 covers 15 residues. CDR1 and CDR2 (germline): MNHNS, SASEGT. V lost 1 base, J lost 2 bases, and 12 bases lay in between. Here the CDR3 DNA reads TGTGCCAGCAGTGAAGGTCTAGGGCCAGCCTACGAGCAGTACTTC. Amino acids: CASSEGLGPAYEQYF.

V is TRBV4-3 and J is TRBJ2-3; no clear D gene. The CDR3 is made up of 15 amino acids. V lost 3 bases, J lost 3 bases, and 13 bases lay in between. CDR1 LGHNA and CDR2 YSLEER come from the germline V gene. This CDR3 is CASSQDPPATDTQYF. CDR3 DNA sequence: TGCGCCAGCAGCCAGGATCCCCCGGCGACAGATACGCAGTATTTT.

The gene calls are TRBV29-1 and TRBJ1-2; possibly TRBD1 for D (6 bases). This CDR3 contains 11 residues. Germline V gene data show CDR1 as SQVTM and CDR2 as ANQGSEA. V was clipped by 6 bases and J by 7 bases, with 12 bases between them. Written as DNA, the CDR3 is TGCAGCGTCCCCCAGGGGAGTGGCTACACCTTC. Translation: CSVPQGSGYTF.

J is TRBJ1-1 and V is TRBV27; weak D call: TRBD1 (5 bases). V lost 3 bases and J 0 bases, leaving 8 bases between the germline ends. The V gene's germline CDR1 is MNHEY and CDR2 SMNVEV (reference sequence). This CDR3 contains 14 residues. The CDR3 DNA sequence: TGTGCCAGCAGTTTTTCGACAGTGAACACTGAAGCTTTCTTT. Translation gives CASSFSTVNTEAFF.